Shown below are 5 T cell receptor beta chains from a single sample sequenced in a study of post-analysis software for immune sequencing data. Whole-study findings and limits: Among 4 or 5 TRBV segments more frequent in patients than controls were TRBV5-6, TRBV5-1 and TRBV20-1.

Their specific antigens are unknown. Unique molecular identifiers were built into the TCR beta cDNA libraries. From the PCR reads, TCRdb called clonotypes with MiXCR, one entry per CDR3 protein. The repertoire holds around 200,000 distinct CDR3 sequences, with 25% to 30% as singletons. Sequenced material: blood. These receptors were obtained from a girl aged 2 to 17 with multiple sclerosis.

The rearrangement uses TRBV27 and TRBJ1-2; 11 bases map to TRBD1. Germline V lookup: CDR1 MNHEY, CDR2 SMNVEV (reference sequence). Germline trimming cut 4 bases from V and 7 bases from J; bases unmatched to any gene: 2. The CDR3 runs 13 residues. In DNA form, the CDR3 reads TGTGCCAGCAGTTGGACAGGGGGCGCTGGCTACACCTTC. Amino acids: CASSWTGGAGYTF.

The J gene is TRBJ2-2, the V gene TRBV2; D is uncertain. The CDR3 is made up of 14 amino acids. Per germline, CDR1 SNHLY and CDR2 FYNNEI. V lost 5 bases and J lost 0, with 7 bases in between. The CDR3 sequence is CASSLQTNTGELFF. In nucleotides, the CDR3 is TGTGCCAGCAGTCTACAAACGAACACCGGGGAGCTGTTTTTT.

Turning to this clonotype: This may be a read error: a much more frequent sequence differs by one nucleotide. The chain links TRBV29-1 to TRBJ2-7; D is unresolved. Germline assignment: CDR1 SQVTM and CDR2 ANQGSEA. The CDR3 sequence is 13 residues long. Trimming removed 4 bases from V and 7 bases from J, with 17 bases in between. The DNA of the CDR3 is TGCAGCGTTGCGTGGTATAACTACAATGAGCAGTACTTC. This codes for CSVAWYNYNEQYF.

Regarding this clonotype: Being one base from a much bigger clone, this may be a read error. The chain recombines TRBV7-2 with TRBJ2-7; 12 bases are a match to TRBD2. Germline lookup yields CDR1 SGHTA and CDR2 FQGNSA. The CDR3 runs to 15 residues. Germline trimming cut 4 bases from V and 3 bases from J; bases unmatched to any gene: 4. The CDR3 is CASSSRTSGVYEQYF. The CDR3 nucleotides are TGTGCCAGCAGCTCCCGGACTAGCGGGGTCTACGAGCAGTACTTC.

This clonotype was seen only a few times. This rearrangement joins TRBV12-3 or TRBV12-4 to TRBJ1-3; TRBD1 agrees at 7 bases. V lost 6 bases, J lost 0 bases, and 5 bases stayed unmatched. The CDR3 covers 15 residues. In nucleotides, the CDR3 is TGTGCCAGCAGGCGTGAGGGGGCCTCTGGAAACACCATATATTTT. Encoded protein: CASRREGASGNTIYF.